This record covers a single TCR beta chain. CDR3 size: 18 residues. Germline lookup yields CDR1 SEHNR and CDR2 FQNEAQ (reference sequence). The trim removed 3 bases at V and 0 bases at J, leaving 10 bases unmatched. The data are from a study of blood T cell repertoires in COVID-19. Turning to the study itself: Acute and convalescent COVID-19 samples came from the United States, Italy and Spain. T cells, B-cell-depleted T cells, or PBMCs provided the cDNA or gDNA that served as material.

Seattle-derived patients entered the study during active infection and were followed longitudinally. How the authors handled the data: Nucleated cell number was recorded as an estimate derived from reference gene primer amplification. The table came from immunoSEQ multiplex PCR; TCRdb's copy has only in-frame clones and leaves some out. D and trimming come from the DNA, and the V and J calls and clone size come from that table. This repertoire shows some 160,000 clones, 84% found once; its top ten account for under 3.5%. V gene TRBV7-9 combines with J gene TRBJ2-2, with 7 bases identical to TRBD1. Sample: peripheral blood. The receptor's source is a woman aged 80 or over with COVID-19, enrolled during active disease. CDR3: CASSFPWDSYSNTGELFF. Here the CDR3 DNA reads TGTGCCAGCAGCTTCCCCTGGGACAGCTACTCGAACACCGGGGAGCTGTTTTTT.